This T cell receptor beta chain was captured in a study of CD8+CD57+ T cells in acquired aplastic anemia. Study-level findings and limits: Found in both controls and patients were around 31 CD8+ CDR3 sequences. A significant difference in CD8+ Simpson's diversity between patients and controls was not found.

As for this clonotype: The antigen is unknown. One junction end does not reproduce the germline sequence, and a read error may be involved.

The CDR3 spans 16 residues. The germline gives CDR1 ENHRY, CDR2 SYGVKD. Whoever was chosen for sequencing had shown CD8+CD57+ cell expansion by flow cytometry. Profiling that covered TCR beta VDJ and CDR3 relied on genomic DNA as its template. Each CDR3 protein gets one entry after TCRdb re-called the reads with MiXCR. The sample holds over 150,000 distinct CDR3 sequences, around 75% seen once. The rearrangement links TRBV10-3 to TRBJ2-5; TRBD2 aligns across 12 bases. This TCR was recovered from a human donor with aplastic anemia. The sample taken for sequencing was sorted CD4+, CD8+, or CD8+CD57+ T cells (not recorded which) from PBMCs. The DNA of the CDR3 is TGTGCCAGCAGTGTAGCGTCTAGCGGGGGGGCAGAGACCCAGTACTTC. Translation: CASSVASSGGAETQYF.